The 16 T cell receptor beta chains below were found in one sample sequenced in a study of blood T cell repertoires in COVID-19. Method: immunoSEQ multiplex PCR; TCRdb's copy keeps in-frame clones and lacks some. Among about 13,000 clones listed, about 88% were seen once. Specimen: peripheral blood. The receptor set was obtained from a human donor in a cohort sampled during active COVID-19.

The chain is built from TRBV9 and TRBJ1-2; 8 bases are a match to TRBD1. Germline V lookup: CDR1 SGDLS, CDR2 YYNGEE. The V and J ends lost 4 bases and 4 bases, in that order; junction bases with no gene match: 9. This CDR3 has 15 residues. The CDR3: CASSPQGQGVYGYTF. As DNA, the CDR3 is TGTGCCAGCAGCCCTCAAGGACAGGGAGTCTATGGCTACACCTTC.

V and J are TRBV7-2 and TRBJ2-3; D is perhaps TRBD1 (5 bases). Germline CDR1 is SGHTA and CDR2 is FQGNSA. The CDR3 totals 16 residues. Trimming pared 4 bases from V and 3 bases from J, leaving 17 bases between. CDR3 DNA: TGTGCCAGCAGCTCCCTGGCAGGGTTGGGAACAGATACGCAGTATTTT. Protein product: CASSSLAGLGTDTQYF.

The chain couples TRBV7-8 to TRBJ1-3; maybe TRBD1 (5 bases). V lost 3 bases and J lost 0, with 9 bases in between. Germline lookup yields CDR1 SGHVS and CDR2 FQNEAQ. The CDR3 is 15 amino acids. CDR3 coding DNA: TGTGCCAGCAGCTTGGAGGGGTCCTCTGGAAACACCATATATTTT. The encoded protein is CASSLEGSSGNTIYF.

This clone was counted a single time. This chain links TRBV19 with TRBJ2-2; 12 nucleotides agree with TRBD1. The junction had 6 bases not matched to a gene; V was cut back by 5 bases and J by 5 bases. Germline V gene lookup returns CDR1 LNHDA and CDR2 SQIVND (reference sequence). The CDR3 loop spans 16 amino acids. CDR3: CASSLGTGGRTGELFF. The DNA of the CDR3 is TGTGCCAGTAGTCTTGGGACAGGGGGCCGGACCGGGGAGCTGTTTTTT.

The rearrangement uses TRBV6-1 and TRBJ1-2; a possible D gene is TRBD1 (6 bases). The CDR3 extends over 15 amino acids. Germline V gene lookup returns CDR1 MNHNS and CDR2 SASEGT. V was cut by 3 bases and J by 3 bases, with 14 bases left in between. The CDR3 sequence is CASSDSGEIDYGYTF. CDR3 in DNA: TGTGCCAGCAGTGATTCAGGGGAAATAGACTATGGCTACACCTTC.

V gene TRBV5-1 combines with J gene TRBJ1-4; possible D gene TRBD1, 5 bases. V was shortened by 4 bases and J by 8 bases, with 21 bases between the two germline ends. The CDR3 totals 16 residues. Looked up from germline, CDR1 is SGHRS and CDR2 is YFSETQ. CDR3 DNA: TGCGCCAGCAGCCTGGGGGGTATGCAGGGCTACGAAAAACTGTTTTTT. It codes for CASSLGGMQGYEKLFF.

V usage is TRBV6-5 and J usage is TRBJ1-6; D perhaps matches TRBD1 (5 bases). CDR3 length: 13 amino acids. The germline V gene has CDR1 MNHEY and CDR2 SVGAGI. Between the trimmed V and J ends, which lost 3 bases and 6 bases, there was a span of 6 bases. The CDR3 here is CASSYQGNSPLHF. CDR3 DNA: TGTGCCAGCAGTTATCAGGGTAATTCACCCCTCCACTTT.

The chain carries TRBV27 and TRBJ1-5; no firm D call. V was shortened by 5 bases and J by 6 bases, with 11 bases between the two germline ends. CDR1 and CDR2 (germline): MNHEY, SMNVEV (reference sequence). CDR3 size: 13 residues. The CDR3 region is CASSTPGGQPQHF. Written as DNA, the CDR3 is TGTGCCAGCAGTACCCCGGGAGGTCAGCCCCAGCATTTT.

The chain couples TRBV29-1 to TRBJ2-3; maybe TRBD2 (5 bases). Germline V lookup: CDR1 SQVTM, CDR2 ANQGSEA. V was cut by 5 bases and J by 1 base, with 19 bases left in between. There are 16 residues in the CDR3. The CDR3 is CSVLYPAPGGTDTQYF. The CDR3 DNA reads as TGCAGCGTTCTCTACCCCGCCCCCGGGGGCACAGATACGCAGTATTTT.

V and J are TRBV5-1 and TRBJ2-2; 8 bases line up with TRBD1. CDR3 length equals 15 residues. V shed 0 bases, J shed 6 bases, and the junction held 4 bases outside the gene matches. Germline CDR1 is SGHRS and CDR2 is YFSETQ. DNA for the CDR3: TGCGCCAGCAGCTTGGTCCAGGGGGCGGCCGGGGAGCTGTTTTTT. It is translated as CASSLVQGAAGELFF.

J is TRBJ2-7 and V is TRBV3-1 (or the pseudogene TRBV3-2); D uncertain. The V and J ends lost 2 bases and 3 bases respectively, with 5 bases between them. Germline V lookup: CDR1 LGHDT, CDR2 YNNKEL (reference sequence). The CDR3 spans 12 residues. The CDR3 here is CASSQTYYEQYF. The CDR3 DNA is TGTGCCAGCAGCCAAACCTACTACGAGCAGTACTTC.

V gene TRBV11-2 combines with J gene TRBJ2-7, with 10 bases that match TRBD2. The CDR3 contains 17 residues. CDR1 is SGHAT, CDR2 FQNNGV, per germline. The trim removed 4 bases at V and 6 bases at J, leaving 15 bases unmatched. In nucleotides, the CDR3 is TGTGCCAGCAGCTGGTATGGGAGCGGGGGGGCCCTCCCCGAGCAGTACTTC. Translation: CASSWYGSGGALPEQYF. Full variable domain (outside the CDR3, taken from reference TRBV11-2 and TRBJ2-7): EAGVAQSPRYKIIEKRQSVAFWCNPISGHATLYWYQQILGQGPKLLIQFQNNGVVDDSQLPKDRFSAERLKGVDSTLKIQPAKLEDSAVYLCASSWYGSGGALPEQYFGPGTRLTVT.

CDR3 DNA sequence: TGCGCCAGCAGCCAAGAATACGGGCGGGGTATTGAGACCCAGTACTTC. It yields the protein CASSQEYGRGIETQYF. The chain recombines TRBV4-3 with TRBJ2-5; a weak D match, TRBD2 (6 bases). Germline CDR1 LGHNA, CDR2 YSLEER. Trimming cost V 0 bases and J 5 bases, with 16 bases left between them. The CDR3 spans 16 residues.

V gene TRBV3-1 (or the pseudogene TRBV3-2) combines with J gene TRBJ2-5, with D possibly being TRBD2 (6 bases). Trimming stripped 2 bases from V and 5 bases from J, with 18 bases between. The CDR3 spans 16 residues. Germline V gene data show CDR1 as LGHDT and CDR2 as YNNKEL (reference sequence). The CDR3 bases are TGTGCCAGCAGCCAAAGACTAGAGGGGAAAGGGGAGACCCAGTACTTC. Translated, it gives CASSQRLEGKGETQYF.

The genes are TRBV14 and TRBJ2-7, with D perhaps TRBD1 (5 bases). The germline V gene encodes CDR1 SGHDN and CDR2 FVKESK. This CDR3 spans 13 amino acids. Trimming shortened V by 4 bases and J by 2 bases, and 9 bases separated the two germline ends. CDR3 in amino acids: CASSLWGPYEQYF. In DNA form, the CDR3 reads TGTGCCAGCAGCCTATGGGGCCCCTACGAGCAGTACTTC.

A note on this clone: A read error may produce the germline difference seen at one junction end. V usage is TRBV7-8 and J usage is TRBJ1-1, with 7 bases lining up with TRBD1. This CDR3 has 16 residues. Germline V gene data show CDR1 as SGHVS and CDR2 as FQNEAQ. CDR3 bases: TGTGTCAGCAGCCCCGGACAGGCCCTCATGAACACTGAAGCTTTCTTT. This translates into CVSSPGQALMNTEAFF. Complete variable domain (other parts from reference TRBV7-8 and TRBJ1-1): GAGVSQSPRYKVAKRGQDVALRCDPISGHVSLFWYQQALGQGPEFLTYFQNEAQLDKSGLPSDRFFAERPEGSVSTLKIQRTQQEDSAVYLCVSSPGQALMNTEAFFGQGTRLTVV.